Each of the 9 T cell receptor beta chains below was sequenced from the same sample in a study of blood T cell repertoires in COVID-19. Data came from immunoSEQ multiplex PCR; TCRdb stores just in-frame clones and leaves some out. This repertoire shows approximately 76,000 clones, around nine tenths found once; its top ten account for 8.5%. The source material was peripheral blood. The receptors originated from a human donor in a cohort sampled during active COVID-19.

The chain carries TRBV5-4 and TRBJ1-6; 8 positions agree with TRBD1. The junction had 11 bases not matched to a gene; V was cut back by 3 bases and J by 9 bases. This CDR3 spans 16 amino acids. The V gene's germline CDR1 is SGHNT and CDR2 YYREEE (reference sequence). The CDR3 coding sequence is TGTGCCAGCAGCTACATGGGAAGGACAGGGAGTTCACCCCTCCACTTT. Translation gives CASSYMGRTGSSPLHF.

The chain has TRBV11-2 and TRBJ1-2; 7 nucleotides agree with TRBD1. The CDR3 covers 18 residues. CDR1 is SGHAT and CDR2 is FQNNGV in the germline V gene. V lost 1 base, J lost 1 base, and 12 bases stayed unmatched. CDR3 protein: CASSLGVYGDSRNYGYTF. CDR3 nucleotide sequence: TGTGCCAGCAGCTTAGGAGTTTACGGGGACAGTCGTAACTATGGCTACACCTTC.

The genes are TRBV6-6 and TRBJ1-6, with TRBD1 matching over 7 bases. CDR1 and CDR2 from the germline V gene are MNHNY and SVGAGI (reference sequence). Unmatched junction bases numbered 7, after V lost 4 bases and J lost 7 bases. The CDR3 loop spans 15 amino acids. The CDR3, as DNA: TGTGCCAGCAGTTTAACAGGGGCAACGAATTCACCCCTCCACTTT. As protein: CASSLTGATNSPLHF.

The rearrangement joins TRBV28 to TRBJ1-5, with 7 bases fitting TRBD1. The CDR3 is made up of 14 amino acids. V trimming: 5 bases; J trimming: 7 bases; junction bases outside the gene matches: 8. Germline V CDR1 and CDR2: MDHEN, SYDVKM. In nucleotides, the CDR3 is TGTGCCAGCAGTCCAGGGACAGATCGACAGCCCCAGCATTTT. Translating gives CASSPGTDRQPQHF.

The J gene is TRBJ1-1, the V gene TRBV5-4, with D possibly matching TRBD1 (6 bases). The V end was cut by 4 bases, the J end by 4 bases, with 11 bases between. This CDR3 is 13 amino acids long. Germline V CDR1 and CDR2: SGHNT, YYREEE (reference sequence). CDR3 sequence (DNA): TGTGCCAGCAGCCAGGTAGGGGGCACTGAAGCTTTCTTT. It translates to CASSQVGGTEAFF.

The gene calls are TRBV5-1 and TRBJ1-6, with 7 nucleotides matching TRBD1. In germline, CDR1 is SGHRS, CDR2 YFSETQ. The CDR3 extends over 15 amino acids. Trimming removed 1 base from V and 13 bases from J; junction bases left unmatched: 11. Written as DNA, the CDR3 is TGCGCCAGCAGCTTGACCGGGACAGAGCCCTCGCCCCTCCACTTT. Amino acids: CASSLTGTEPSPLHF.

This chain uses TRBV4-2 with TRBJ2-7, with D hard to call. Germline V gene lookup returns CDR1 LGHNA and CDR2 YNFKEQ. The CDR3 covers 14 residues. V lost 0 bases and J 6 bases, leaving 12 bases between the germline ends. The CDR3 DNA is TGTGCCAGCAGCCAAGAGATAGTAGTTCTCGAGCAGTACTTC. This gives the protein CASSQEIVVLEQYF.

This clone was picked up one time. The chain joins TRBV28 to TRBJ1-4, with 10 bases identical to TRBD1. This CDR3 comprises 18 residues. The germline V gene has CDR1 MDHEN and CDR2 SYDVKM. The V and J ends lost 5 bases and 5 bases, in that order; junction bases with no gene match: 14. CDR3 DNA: TGTGCCAGCAGTCCCGGGACAGGGGAAATATTGTTGAATGAAAAACTGTTTTTT. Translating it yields CASSPGTGEILLNEKLFF.

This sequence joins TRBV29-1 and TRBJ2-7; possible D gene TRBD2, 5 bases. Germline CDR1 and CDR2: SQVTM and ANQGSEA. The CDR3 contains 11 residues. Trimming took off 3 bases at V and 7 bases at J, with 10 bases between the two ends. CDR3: CSVEGSGEQYF. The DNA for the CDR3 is TGCAGCGTTGAGGGATCGGGAGAGCAGTACTTC.